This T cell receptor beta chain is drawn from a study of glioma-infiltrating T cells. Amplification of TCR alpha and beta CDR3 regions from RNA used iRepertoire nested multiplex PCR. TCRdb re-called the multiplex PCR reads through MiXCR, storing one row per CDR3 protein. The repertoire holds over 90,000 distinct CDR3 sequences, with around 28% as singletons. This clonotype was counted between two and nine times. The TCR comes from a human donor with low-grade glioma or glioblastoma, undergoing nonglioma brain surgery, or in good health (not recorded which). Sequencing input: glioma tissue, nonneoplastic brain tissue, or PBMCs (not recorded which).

The CDR3 loop reads CASSFQLNTEAFF. As DNA, the CDR3 is TGTGCCAGCAGCTTTCAGCTGAACACTGAAGCTTTCTTT. This chain links TRBV11-2 with TRBJ1-1; D not certain. Trimming shortened V by 3 bases and J by 0 bases, and 5 bases separated the two germline ends. The CDR3 loop spans 13 amino acids. CDR1 is SGHAT and CDR2 is FQNNGV in the germline V gene.